Below are 3 T cell receptor beta chains sequenced from a single sample in a study of shared clonotypes between healthy human individuals. Method: immunoSEQ multiplex PCR; TCRdb's copy keeps in-frame clones and lacks some. The sample includes around 2,000,000 clones, about 95% of them seen just once. As defined, naive CD8 cells were CD45RO-negative and positively selected for CCR7, with terminally differentiated effector memory CD45RA+ cells excluded. Specimen: naive CD8+ T cells sorted from blood. These receptors all come from a man aged 18 to 30 in good health.

The chain carries TRBV10-2 and TRBJ2-1; the D gene is possibly TRBD2 (6 bases). Germline V gives CDR1 WSHSY, CDR2 SAAADI. V was cut by 2 bases and J by 4 bases, with 9 bases left in between. This CDR3 contains 14 residues. The CDR3 DNA sequence: TGCGCCAGCAGTGAGGGACTATCTTACAATGAGCAGTTCTTC. Protein: CASSEGLSYNEQFF.

With respect to this clone: An end of the junction differs from the germline gene, which may be a read error. The chain combines TRBV11-2 with TRBJ2-5; D gene ambiguous. In germline, CDR1 is SGHAT, CDR2 FQNNGV. CDR3 length equals 15 residues. CDR3 nucleotide sequence: TGTGACAGCAGCTTAGATTTTGGATTTCCAGAGACCCAGTACTTC. Amino acid sequence: CDSSLDFGFPETQYF.

A remark on this clone: Other DNA sequences from this sample encode an identical CDR3 as well. J is TRBJ1-1 and V is TRBV5-4, with D hard to call. Trimming stripped 2 bases from V and 2 bases from J, with 4 bases between. This CDR3 spans 12 amino acids. CDR1 SGHNT and CDR2 YYREEE come from the germline V gene (reference sequence). The CDR3 is CASSLDNTEAFF. The CDR3 nucleotides are TGTGCCAGCAGCTTAGATAACACTGAAGCTTTCTTT.